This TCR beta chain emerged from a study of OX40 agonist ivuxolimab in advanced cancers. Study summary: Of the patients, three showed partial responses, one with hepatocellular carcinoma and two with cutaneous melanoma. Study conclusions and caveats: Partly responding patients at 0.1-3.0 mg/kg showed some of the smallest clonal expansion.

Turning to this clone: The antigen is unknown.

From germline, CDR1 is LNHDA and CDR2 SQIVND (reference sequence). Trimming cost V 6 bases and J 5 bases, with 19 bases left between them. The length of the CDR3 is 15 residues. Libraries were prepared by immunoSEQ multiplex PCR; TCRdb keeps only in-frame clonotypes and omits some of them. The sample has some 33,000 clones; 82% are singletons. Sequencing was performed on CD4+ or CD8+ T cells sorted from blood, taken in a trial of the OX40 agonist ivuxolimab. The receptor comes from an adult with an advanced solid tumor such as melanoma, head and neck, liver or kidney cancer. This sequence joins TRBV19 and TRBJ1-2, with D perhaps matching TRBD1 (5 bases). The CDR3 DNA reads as TGTGCCAGTAGGGCCCCTTTCCACGGGGGATATGGCTACACCTTC. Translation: CASRAPFHGGYGYTF.